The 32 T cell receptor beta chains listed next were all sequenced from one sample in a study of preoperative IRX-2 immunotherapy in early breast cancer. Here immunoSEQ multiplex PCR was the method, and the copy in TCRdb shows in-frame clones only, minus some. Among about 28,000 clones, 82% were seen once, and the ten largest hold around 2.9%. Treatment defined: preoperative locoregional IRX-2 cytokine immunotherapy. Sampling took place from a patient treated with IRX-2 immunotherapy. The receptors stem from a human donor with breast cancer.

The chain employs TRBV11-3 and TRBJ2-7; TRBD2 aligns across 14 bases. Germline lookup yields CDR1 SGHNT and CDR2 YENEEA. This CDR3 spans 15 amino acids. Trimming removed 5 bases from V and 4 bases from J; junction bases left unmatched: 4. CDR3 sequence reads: CASSPRLAGGYEQYF. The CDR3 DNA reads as TGTGCCAGCAGCCCGAGACTAGCGGGAGGGTACGAGCAGTACTTC.

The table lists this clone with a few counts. As DNA, the CDR3 is TGTGCCAGCAGCCAAGGGCAGGGTGGGTACGAGCAGTACTTC. As protein: CASSQGQGGYEQYF. V is TRBV11-3 and J is TRBJ2-7; D possibly corresponds to TRBD1 (5 bases). The germline V gene has CDR1 SGHNT and CDR2 YENEEA. CDR3 length: 14 residues. Trimming cost V 5 bases and J 4 bases, with 15 bases left between them.

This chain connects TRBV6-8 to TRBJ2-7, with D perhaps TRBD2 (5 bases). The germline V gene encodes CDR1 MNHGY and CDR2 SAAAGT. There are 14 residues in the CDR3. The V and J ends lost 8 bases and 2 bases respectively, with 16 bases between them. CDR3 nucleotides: TGTGCCAGCTGCCCGTTCGGGGTCACCTACGAGCAGTACTTC. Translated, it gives CASCPFGVTYEQYF.

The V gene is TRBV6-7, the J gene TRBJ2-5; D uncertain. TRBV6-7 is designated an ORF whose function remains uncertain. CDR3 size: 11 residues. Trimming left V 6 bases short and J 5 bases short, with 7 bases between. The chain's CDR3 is CASSSPETQYF. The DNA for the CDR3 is TGTGCCAGCAGCTCCCCGGAGACCCAGTACTTC.

In DNA, the CDR3 is TGCGCCAGCAGCCAAGCCGGGACTAGCACAGATACGCAGTATTTT. Residues: CASSQAGTSTDTQYF. The genes are TRBV23-1 and TRBJ2-3; possible D gene TRBD2, 6 bases. TRBV23-1 is an open reading frame whose function is uncertain. The CDR3 is 15 amino acids. Trimming pared 6 bases from V and 0 bases from J, leaving 13 bases between.

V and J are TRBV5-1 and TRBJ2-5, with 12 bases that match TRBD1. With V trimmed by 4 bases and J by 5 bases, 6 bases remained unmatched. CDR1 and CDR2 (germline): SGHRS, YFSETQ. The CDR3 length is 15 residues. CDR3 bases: TGCGCCAGCAGCCCCGGGACAGGGGGCTGGGAGACCCAGTACTTC. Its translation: CASSPGTGGWETQYF.

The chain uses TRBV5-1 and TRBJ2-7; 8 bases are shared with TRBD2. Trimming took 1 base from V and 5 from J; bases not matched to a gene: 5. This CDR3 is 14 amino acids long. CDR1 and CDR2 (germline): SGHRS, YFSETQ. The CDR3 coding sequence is TGCGCCAGCAGCTTGAGCGGGAGAGACAACGAGCAGTACTTC. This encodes CASSLSGRDNEQYF.

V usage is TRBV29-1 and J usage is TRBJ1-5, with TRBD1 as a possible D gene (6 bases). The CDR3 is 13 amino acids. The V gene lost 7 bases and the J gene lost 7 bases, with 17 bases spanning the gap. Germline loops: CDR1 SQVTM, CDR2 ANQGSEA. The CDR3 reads CSAQSGGGQPQHF. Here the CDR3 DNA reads TGCAGCGCTCAATCCGGGGGGGGCCAGCCCCAGCATTTT.

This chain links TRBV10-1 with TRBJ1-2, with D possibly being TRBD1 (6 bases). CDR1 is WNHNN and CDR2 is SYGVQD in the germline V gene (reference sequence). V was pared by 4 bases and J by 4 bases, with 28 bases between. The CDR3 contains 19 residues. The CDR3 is CASSVSHSAREGEFYGYTF. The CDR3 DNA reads TGCGCCAGCAGTGTATCTCACTCCGCTCGGGAGGGGGAATTCTATGGCTACACCTTC.

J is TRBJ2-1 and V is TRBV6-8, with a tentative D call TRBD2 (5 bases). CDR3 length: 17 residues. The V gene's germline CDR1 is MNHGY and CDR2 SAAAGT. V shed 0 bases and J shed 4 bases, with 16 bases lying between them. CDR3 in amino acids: CASSYSRLAPLYNEQFF. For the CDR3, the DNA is TGTGCCAGCAGTTACTCGAGGCTAGCCCCCCTTTACAATGAGCAGTTCTTC.

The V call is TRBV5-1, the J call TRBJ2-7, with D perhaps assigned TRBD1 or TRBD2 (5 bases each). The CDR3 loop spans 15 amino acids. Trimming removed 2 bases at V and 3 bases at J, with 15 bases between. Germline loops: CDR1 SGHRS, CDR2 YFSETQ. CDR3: CASSFERDGYYEQYF. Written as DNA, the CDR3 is TGCGCCAGCAGCTTTGAGAGGGACGGGTACTACGAGCAGTACTTC.

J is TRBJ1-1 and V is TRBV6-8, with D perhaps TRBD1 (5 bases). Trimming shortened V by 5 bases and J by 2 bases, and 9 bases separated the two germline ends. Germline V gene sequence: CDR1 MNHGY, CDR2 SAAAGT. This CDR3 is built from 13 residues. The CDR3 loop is CASSITGNTEAFF. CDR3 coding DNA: TGTGCCAGCAGTATTACAGGTAACACTGAAGCTTTCTTT.

In DNA form, the CDR3 reads TGCGCCAGCAGCCGGAGGACTAGCTCCTACAATGAGCAGTTCTTC. It yields the protein CASSRRTSSYNEQFF. J is TRBJ2-1 and V is TRBV1; TRBD2, as called in the table, went unchecked against the DNA. TRBV1 is reported as a pseudogene. This CDR3 contains 15 residues.

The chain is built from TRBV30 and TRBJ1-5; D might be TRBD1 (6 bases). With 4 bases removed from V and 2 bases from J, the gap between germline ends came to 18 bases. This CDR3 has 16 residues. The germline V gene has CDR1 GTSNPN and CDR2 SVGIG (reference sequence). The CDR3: CAWKGGSGVGNQPQHF. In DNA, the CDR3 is TGTGCCTGGAAGGGGGGATCGGGGGTGGGCAATCAGCCCCAGCATTTT.

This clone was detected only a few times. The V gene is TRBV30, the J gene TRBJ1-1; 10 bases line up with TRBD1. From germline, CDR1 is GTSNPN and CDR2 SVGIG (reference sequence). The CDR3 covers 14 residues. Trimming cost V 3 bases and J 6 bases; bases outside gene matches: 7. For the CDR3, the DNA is TGTGCCTGGAGCCACGACAGGGGGCACCCTGAAGCTTTCTTT. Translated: CAWSHDRGHPEAFF.

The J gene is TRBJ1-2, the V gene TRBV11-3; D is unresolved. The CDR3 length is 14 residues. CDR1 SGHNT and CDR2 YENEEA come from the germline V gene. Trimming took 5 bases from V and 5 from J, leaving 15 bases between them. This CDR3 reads CASSQRSGDYGYTF. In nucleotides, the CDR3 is TGTGCCAGCAGCCAGAGGTCCGGGGATTATGGCTACACCTTC.

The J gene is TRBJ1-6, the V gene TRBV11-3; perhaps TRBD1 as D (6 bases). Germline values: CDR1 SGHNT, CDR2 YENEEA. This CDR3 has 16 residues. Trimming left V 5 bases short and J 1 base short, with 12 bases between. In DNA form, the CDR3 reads TGTGCCAGCAGCCCACCCCAGGGGTCCTATAATTCACCCCTCCACTTT. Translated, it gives CASSPPQGSYNSPLHF.

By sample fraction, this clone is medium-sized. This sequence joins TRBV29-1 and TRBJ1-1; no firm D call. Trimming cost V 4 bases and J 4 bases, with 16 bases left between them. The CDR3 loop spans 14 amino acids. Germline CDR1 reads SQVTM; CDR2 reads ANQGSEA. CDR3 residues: CSVVVPMMGTEAFF. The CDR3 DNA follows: TGCAGCGTTGTAGTCCCCATGATGGGCACTGAAGCTTTCTTT.

The CDR3 coding sequence is TGTGCCAGCAGGTTGCTAGCGGGAGTTTACAATGAGCAGTTCTTC. Protein: CASRLLAGVYNEQFF. The chain uses TRBV7-6 and TRBJ2-1; TRBD2 matches at 10 bases. CDR3 size: 15 residues. The trim removed 6 bases at V and 4 bases at J, leaving 6 bases unmatched. In germline, CDR1 is SGHVS, CDR2 FNYEAQ.

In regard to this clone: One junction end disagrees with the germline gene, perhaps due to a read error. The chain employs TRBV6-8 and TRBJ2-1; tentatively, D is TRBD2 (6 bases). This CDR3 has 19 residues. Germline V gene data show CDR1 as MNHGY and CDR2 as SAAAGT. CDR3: CASSSLQTFSSRGGPRVVF. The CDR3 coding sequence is TGTGCCAGCAGCTCCTTGCAGACTTTTTCATCTCGAGGAGGGCCACGGGTGGTCTTC.

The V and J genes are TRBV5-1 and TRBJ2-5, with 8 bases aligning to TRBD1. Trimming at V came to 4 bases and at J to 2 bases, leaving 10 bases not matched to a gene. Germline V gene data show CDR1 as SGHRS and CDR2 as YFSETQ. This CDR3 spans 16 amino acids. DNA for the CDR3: TGCGCCAGCAGCCCCTCACTCCGGGACAGGCAAGAGACCCAGTACTTC. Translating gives CASSPSLRDRQETQYF.

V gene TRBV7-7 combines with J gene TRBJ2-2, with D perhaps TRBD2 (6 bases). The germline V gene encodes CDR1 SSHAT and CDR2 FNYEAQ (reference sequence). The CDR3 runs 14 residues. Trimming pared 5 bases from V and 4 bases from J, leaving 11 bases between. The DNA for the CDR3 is TGTGCCAGCAGCAACCTGACTAGCACCGGGGAGCTGTTTTTT. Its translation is CASSNLTSTGELFF.

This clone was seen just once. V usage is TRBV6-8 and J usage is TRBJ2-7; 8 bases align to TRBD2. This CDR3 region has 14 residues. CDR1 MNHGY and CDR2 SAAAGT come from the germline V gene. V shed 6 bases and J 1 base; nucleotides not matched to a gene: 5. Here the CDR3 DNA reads TGTGCCAGCAGCCGTCGGGGGGGATCCTACGAGCAGTACTTC. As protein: CASSRRGGSYEQYF.

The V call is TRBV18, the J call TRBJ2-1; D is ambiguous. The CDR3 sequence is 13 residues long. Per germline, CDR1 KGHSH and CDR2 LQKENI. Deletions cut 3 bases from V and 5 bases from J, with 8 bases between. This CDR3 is CASSPRVDNEQFF. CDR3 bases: TGTGCCAGCTCACCCCGAGTAGACAATGAGCAGTTCTTC.

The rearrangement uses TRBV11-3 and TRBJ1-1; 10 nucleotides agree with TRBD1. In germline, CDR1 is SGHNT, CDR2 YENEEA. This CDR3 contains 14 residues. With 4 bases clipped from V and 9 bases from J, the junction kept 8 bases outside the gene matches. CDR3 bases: TGTGCCAGCAGCTCACGACAGGGGGCGGCCAAAGCTTTCTTT. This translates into CASSSRQGAAKAFF.

The CDR3 nucleotides are TGTGCCAGCAGTTACGGGAATAAGCAGTACTTC. Its translation: CASSYGNKQYF. The chain is built from TRBV6-7 and TRBJ2-7, with D unclear. TRBV6-7 is placed among ORFs of uncertain function. V shed 2 bases and J shed 8 bases, with 7 bases lying between them. The CDR3 sequence is 11 residues long.

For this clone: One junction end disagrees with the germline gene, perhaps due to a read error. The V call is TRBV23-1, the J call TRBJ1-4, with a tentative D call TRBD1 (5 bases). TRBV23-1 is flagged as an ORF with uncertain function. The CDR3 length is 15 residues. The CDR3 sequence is CTSSLRRGLEEKLFF. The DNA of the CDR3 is TGCACCAGCAGCCTCAGGAGGGGTTTGGAAGAAAAACTGTTTTTT.

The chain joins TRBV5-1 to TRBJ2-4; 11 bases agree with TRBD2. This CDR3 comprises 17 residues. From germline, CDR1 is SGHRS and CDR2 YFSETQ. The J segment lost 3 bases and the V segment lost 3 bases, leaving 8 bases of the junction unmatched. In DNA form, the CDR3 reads TGCGCCAGCAGCTCTCGTAGCGGGGGGGCTGGCAAAAACATTCAGTACTTC. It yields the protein CASSSRSGGAGKNIQYF.

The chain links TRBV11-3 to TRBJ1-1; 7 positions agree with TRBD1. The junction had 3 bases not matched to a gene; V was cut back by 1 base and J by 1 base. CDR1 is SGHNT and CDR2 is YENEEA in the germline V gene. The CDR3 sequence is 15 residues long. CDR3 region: CASSLGQGGNTEAFF. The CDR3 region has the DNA TGTGCCAGCAGCTTAGGCCAGGGGGGGAACACTGAAGCTTTCTTT.

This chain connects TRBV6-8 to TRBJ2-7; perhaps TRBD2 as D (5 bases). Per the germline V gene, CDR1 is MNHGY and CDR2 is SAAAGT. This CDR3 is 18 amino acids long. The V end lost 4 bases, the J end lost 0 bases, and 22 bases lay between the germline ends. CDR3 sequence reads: CASSSTLIARRLSYEQYF. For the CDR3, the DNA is TGTGCCAGCAGTTCCACCCTAATAGCGCGGCGGCTCTCCTACGAGCAGTACTTC.

The CDR3 region is CASSYSALRMGAGGYTF. DNA for the CDR3: TGTGCCAGCAGTTACTCGGCCCTTCGTATGGGCGCCGGGGGCTACACCTTC. The chain joins TRBV6-8 to TRBJ1-2; D gene uncertain. Germline values: CDR1 MNHGY, CDR2 SAAAGT. Trimming left V 0 bases short and J 8 bases short, with 22 bases between. The CDR3 length is 17 residues.

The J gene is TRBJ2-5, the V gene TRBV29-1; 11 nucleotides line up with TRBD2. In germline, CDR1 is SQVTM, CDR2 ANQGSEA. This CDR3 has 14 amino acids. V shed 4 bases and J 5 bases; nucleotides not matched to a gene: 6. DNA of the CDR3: TGCAGCGTTGTAGCGGGGGGGCCAGGGGAGACCCAGTACTTC. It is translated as CSVVAGGPGETQYF. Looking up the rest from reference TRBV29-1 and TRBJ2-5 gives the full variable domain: SAVISQKPSRDICQRGTSLTIQCQVDSQVTMMFWYRQQPGQSLTLIATANQGSEATYESGFVIDKFPISRPNLTFSTLTVSNMSPEDSSIYLCSVVAGGPGETQYFGPGTRLLVL.